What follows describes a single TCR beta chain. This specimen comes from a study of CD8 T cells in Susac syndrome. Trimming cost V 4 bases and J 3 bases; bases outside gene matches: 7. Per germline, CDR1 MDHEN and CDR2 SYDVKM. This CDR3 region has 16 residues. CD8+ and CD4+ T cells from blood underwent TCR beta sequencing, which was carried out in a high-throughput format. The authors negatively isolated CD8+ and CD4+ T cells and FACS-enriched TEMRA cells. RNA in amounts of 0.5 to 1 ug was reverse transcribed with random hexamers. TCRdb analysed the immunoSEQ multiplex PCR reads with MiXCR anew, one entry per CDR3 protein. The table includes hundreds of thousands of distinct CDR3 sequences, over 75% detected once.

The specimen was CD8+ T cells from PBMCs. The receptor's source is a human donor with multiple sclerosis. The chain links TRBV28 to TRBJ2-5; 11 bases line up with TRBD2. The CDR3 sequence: CASSYELAGVEETQYF. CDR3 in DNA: TGTGCCAGCAGTTACGAACTAGCGGGAGTCGAAGAGACCCAGTACTTC. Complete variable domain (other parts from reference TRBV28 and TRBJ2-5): DVKVTQSSRYLVKRTGEKVFLECVQDMDHENMFWYRQDPGLGLRLIYFSYDVKMKEKGDIPEGYSVSREKKERFSLILESASTNQTSMYLCASSYELAGVEETQYFGPGTRLLVL.